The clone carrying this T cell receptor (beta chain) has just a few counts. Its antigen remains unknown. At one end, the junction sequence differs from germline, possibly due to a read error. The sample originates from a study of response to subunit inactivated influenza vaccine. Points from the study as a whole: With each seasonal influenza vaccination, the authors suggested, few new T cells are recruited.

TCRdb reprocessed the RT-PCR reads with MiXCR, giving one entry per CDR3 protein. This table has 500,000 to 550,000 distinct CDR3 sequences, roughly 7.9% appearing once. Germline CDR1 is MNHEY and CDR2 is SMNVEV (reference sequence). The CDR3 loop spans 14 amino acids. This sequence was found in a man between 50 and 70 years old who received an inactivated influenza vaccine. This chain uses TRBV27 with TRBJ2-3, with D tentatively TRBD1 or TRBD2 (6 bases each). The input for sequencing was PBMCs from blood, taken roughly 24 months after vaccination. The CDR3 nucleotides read TGTGCCAGCAGTTTAGCCGGGGGCACAAATACGCAGTATTTT. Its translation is CASSLAGGTNTQYF.